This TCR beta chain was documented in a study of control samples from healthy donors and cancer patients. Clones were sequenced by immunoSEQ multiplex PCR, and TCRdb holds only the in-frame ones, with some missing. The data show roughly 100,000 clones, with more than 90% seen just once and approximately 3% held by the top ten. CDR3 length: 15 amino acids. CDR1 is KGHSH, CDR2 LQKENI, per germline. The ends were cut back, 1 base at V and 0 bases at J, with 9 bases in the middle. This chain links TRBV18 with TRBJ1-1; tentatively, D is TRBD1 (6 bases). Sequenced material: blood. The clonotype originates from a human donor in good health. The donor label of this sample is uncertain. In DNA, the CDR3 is TGTGCCAGCTCACCACGGCGACAGGTGAACACTGAAGCTTTCTTT. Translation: CASSPRRQVNTEAFF. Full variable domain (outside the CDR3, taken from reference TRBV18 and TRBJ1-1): NAGVMQNPRHLVRRRGQEARLRCSPMKGHSHVYWYRQLPEEGLKFMVYLQKENIIDESGMPKERFSAEFPKEGPSILRIQQVVRGDSAAYFCASSPRRQVNTEAFFGQGTRLTVV.